Listed below are T cell receptor beta chains from one sample, sequenced in a study of blood T cell repertoires in COVID-19. Libraries were prepared by immunoSEQ multiplex PCR; TCRdb keeps only in-frame clonotypes and omits some of them. The top ten hold 1.5% to 2% of the sample, which has roughly 80,000 clones, around nine tenths seen once. The sequenced sample was peripheral blood. The receptor set was obtained from a woman aged 60 to 75 with acute or convalescent COVID-19. Each CDR3 is given with its conserved first and last residue. Each record gives: V gene, D gene, clone size, J gene, CDR3 DNA, CDR3 protein. The D gene is left open where the match is weak. Rows give clone size only sometimes, using once, few, many, or a class for an expanded clone.

V: TRBV24-1
D: TRBD1
size: -
J: TRBJ1-1
DNA: TGTGCCACCAGTGATTTCAGTAAGGGGGCCGTCGACACTGAAGCTTTCTTT
CDR3: CATSDFSKGAVDTEAFF

V: TRBV29-1
D: -
size: -
J: TRBJ1-3
DNA: TGCAGCGTTGAATGGAGGAACACCATATATTTT
CDR3: CSVEWRNTIYF

V: TRBV7-9
D: -
size: -
J: TRBJ1-1
DNA: TGTGCCAGCAGCCGGTGGGGTGGCACAGGCAACACTGAAGCTTTCTTT
CDR3: CASSRWGGTGNTEAFF

V: TRBV28
D: TRBD2
size: many
J: TRBJ2-7
DNA: TGTGCCAGCTCGCGACTAGCGGGATTCGGGGAGCAGTACTTC
CDR3: CASSRLAGFGEQYF

V: TRBV7-9
D: TRBD1
size: -
J: TRBJ2-1
DNA: TGTGCCAGCAGCAGGGGACAGAACAATGAGCAGTTCTTC
CDR3: CASSRGQNNEQFF

V: TRBV18
D: TRBD1
size: -
J: TRBJ1-2
DNA: TGTGCCAGCTCACTCGGGACAGCGGGTCTCTTCCATGGCTACACCTTC
CDR3: CASSLGTAGLFHGYTF

V: TRBV5-6
D: TRBD1
size: -
J: TRBJ1-2
DNA: TGTGCCAGCAGCTTGACAGGGGGCGTAGGCTACACCTTC
CDR3: CASSLTGGVGYTF

V: TRBV24-1
D: -
size: -
J: TRBJ2-2
DNA: TGTGCCACCAGTGAAACGGGACACCGGACCGGGGAGCTGTTTTTT
CDR3: CATSETGHRTGELFF

V: TRBV25-1
D: -
size: -
J: TRBJ2-1
DNA: TGTGCCAGCACGGACGGAGGATACAATGAGCAGTTCTTC
CDR3: CASTDGGYNEQFF

V: TRBV30
D: TRBD1
size: -
J: TRBJ1-4
DNA: TGTGCCTGGGTTACCGGGACAGGGAATGAAAAACTGTTTTTT
CDR3: CAWVTGTGNEKLFF

V: TRBV4-1
D: TRBD1
size: -
J: TRBJ2-5
DNA: TGCGCCAGCAGCCTTAAAGCCCCGGGACAGGGGTTCGAGACCCAGTACTTC
CDR3: CASSLKAPGQGFETQYF

V: TRBV7-6
D: -
size: -
J: TRBJ2-3
DNA: TGTGCCAGCAGCTTAGCCCCATTTGGACAGACAGATACGCAGTATTTT
CDR3: CASSLAPFGQTDTQYF

V: TRBV5-6
D: -
size: -
J: TRBJ1-1
DNA: TGTGCCAGCAGCCCGGACAGTCAAGAAGCTTTCTTT
CDR3: CASSPDSQEAFF

V: TRBV11-1
D: -
size: -
J: TRBJ1-2
DNA: TGTGCCAGCAGCTTACGGGGGGCGGATGGCTACACCTTC
CDR3: CASSLRGADGYTF